The sample holds many counts of the clone carrying this TCR beta chain. Its matching antigen is unknown. The cDNA was synthesized by means of template-switch 5'RACE, which was carried out with 10-nucleotide random UMIs. TCRdb reprocessed the 5' RACE reads via MiXCR and lists one record per CDR3 protein. Here the sample spans 30,000 or so distinct CDR3 sequences, approximately 4% being singletons. This sample is part of a study of neurological immune-mediated disorders. General study findings and limits: Among expanded clones, no CDR3 amino acid sequences were shared across subjects, a pattern suggesting private repertoires in all groups. The level of TCR clonal expansion was highest in patients with HTLV-1-associated myelopathy and lowest in multiple sclerosis, where it fell below the level seen in healthy controls.

Looked up from germline, CDR1 is SGHRS and CDR2 is YFSETQ. This CDR3 has 13 amino acids. V lost 4 bases to trimming and J lost 6 bases; unmatched junction nucleotides: 2. Sorted libraries used over 900,000 CD4+ or CD8+ T cells. The V and J genes are TRBV5-1 and TRBJ2-1; TRBD2 aligns across 9 bases. The clonotype comes from a woman aged 40 to 50 in good health. The sequenced sample consisted of CD4+ T cells from blood. CDR3 in amino acids: CASSPAGGNEQFF. CDR3 bases: TGCGCCAGCAGCCCAGCGGGGGGCAATGAGCAGTTCTTC.